This T cell receptor beta chain stems from a study of blood T cell repertoires in COVID-19. Overall study context: Collection of acute and convalescent COVID-19 samples took place in the United States, Italy and Spain. T cells, B-cell-depleted T cells, or PBMCs provided the cDNA or gDNA that served as material.

The method was immunoSEQ multiplex PCR; TCRdb's version includes in-frame clones alone and lacks a portion of them. The sample includes some 400,000 clones, 70% to 85% of them seen just once. CDR1 and CDR2 from the germline V gene are LNHNV and YYDKDF (reference sequence). The CDR3 loop spans 14 amino acids. V lost 4 bases, J lost 3 bases, and 12 bases lay in between. The chain uses TRBV15 and TRBJ1-1; D remains ambiguous. Material: peripheral blood. The TCR comes from a human donor with acute or convalescent COVID-19. The donor label of this sample is uncertain. CDR3 in amino acids: CATSKTARDTEAFF. The CDR3 nucleotides read TGTGCCACCAGCAAAACCGCCCGGGACACTGAAGCTTTCTTT.